The text below deals with one T cell receptor beta chain. As yet, its antigen is unknown. These data are taken from a study of molecular identifiers for immune sequencing clone quantification. The study's findings and limits: Investigators reportedly could detect spiked Jurkat TCR RNA from one cell among one million naive cells.

V was cut by 6 bases and J by 0 bases, with 12 bases left in between. The CDR3 consists of 15 residues. Looked up from germline, CDR1 is SNHLY and CDR2 is FYNNEI. As previously described, bulk TCR libraries were made using listed TCR primers. Each CDR3 protein is one row after TCRdb ran MiXCR on the PCR reads. Here the sample spans 400,000 to 600,000 distinct CDR3 sequences, roughly 26% being singletons. Sorting recovered naive CD8 T cells on a CD8+CD4-CCR7+CD45RA+ profile. This receptor was obtained from a human donor in good health. Some libraries in this study had Jurkat cell RNA spiked in. The rearrangement links TRBV2 to TRBJ1-3; D ambiguous. Input material: naive CD8+ T cells from blood, with Jurkat cell RNA spiked in. Subset here: FACS-sorted CD8+CD4-CCR7+CD45RA+ naive T cells. The CDR3 DNA is TGTGCCAGCAGCACTACAGCATACTCTGGAAACACCATATATTTT. Protein product: CASSTTAYSGNTIYF. Combining the CDR3 with reference TRBV2 and TRBJ1-3 gives the whole variable domain EPEVTQTPSHQVTQMGQEVILRCVPISNHLYFYWYRQILGQKVEFLVSFYNNEISEKSEIFDDQFSVERPDGSNFTLKIRSTKLEDSAMYFCASSTTAYSGNTIYFGEGSWLTVV.